These 20 T cell receptor beta chains share one sample of origin, sequenced in a study of T cell changes during pregnancy in multiple sclerosis. Produced via immunoSEQ multiplex PCR; TCRdb's table is partial and in-frame only. This table holds about 36,000 clones, about 88% found once. Sequencing was performed on CD8+ T cells from peripheral blood mononuclear cells, taken in the third trimester of pregnancy. Source of these receptors: a female donor with multiple sclerosis, enrolled in a pregnancy study.

V gene TRBV5-4 combines with J gene TRBJ1-3; TRBD1 agrees at 7 bases. The CDR3 covers 15 residues. The V and J ends lost 0 bases and 4 bases, in that order; junction bases with no gene match: 4. Germline loops: CDR1 SGHNT, CDR2 YYREEE (reference sequence). This CDR3 is CASSLGGGVGNTIYF. For the CDR3, the DNA is TGTGCCAGCAGCTTGGGAGGGGGCGTCGGAAACACCATATATTTT.

This clone appeared once. The rearrangement links TRBV6-5 to TRBJ1-1; 7 bases are shared with TRBD1. The germline V gene has CDR1 MNHEY and CDR2 SVGAGI. CDR3 size: 15 residues. Trimming took 1 base from V and 0 from J; bases not matched to a gene: 2. Here the CDR3 DNA reads TGTGCCAGCAGTTACTACGGGACAGTGAACACTGAAGCTTTCTTT. Its translation is CASSYYGTVNTEAFF.

V and J are TRBV12-5 and TRBJ2-1; possibly TRBD2 for D (6 bases). The CDR3 loop spans 15 amino acids. From germline, CDR1 is LGHNT and CDR2 FRNRAP. V lost 3 bases, J lost 4 bases, and 13 bases lay in between. Here the CDR3 DNA reads TGTGCTAGTGGTTTCAGGCGGGGCCAGTACAATGAGCAGTTCTTC. This encodes CASGFRRGQYNEQFF.

The chain joins TRBV7-8 to TRBJ1-5; TRBD1 matches 7 bases. This CDR3 has 14 amino acids. V gave up 1 base and J gave up 5 bases; unmatched junction bases: 2. Germline CDR1 SGHVS, CDR2 FQNEAQ. CDR3 sequence (DNA): TGTGCCAGCAGCTTAGGAACAGGGGATCAGCCCCAGCATTTT. Amino acid sequence: CASSLGTGDQPQHF.

This clone appeared once. V and J are TRBV5-4 and TRBJ1-6, with no clear D. This CDR3 is 17 amino acids long. Trimming shortened V by 4 bases and J by 0 bases, and 14 bases separated the two germline ends. CDR1 is SGHNT and CDR2 is YYREEE in the germline V gene (reference sequence). CDR3 coding DNA: TGTGCCAGCAGCGGGGAGGGCCCAGACTCCTATAATTCACCCCTCCACTTT. Its translation: CASSGEGPDSYNSPLHF. The variable domain in full, completed from reference TRBV5-4 and TRBJ1-6, reads ETGVTQSPTHLIKTRGQQVTLRCSSQSGHNTVSWYQQALGQGPQFIFQYYREEENGRGNFPPRFSGLQFPNYSSELNVNALELDDSALYLCASSGEGPDSYNSPLHFGNGTRLTVT.

The chain joins TRBV19 to TRBJ2-1; tentatively, D is TRBD1 (5 bases). The CDR3 spans 15 residues. Germline CDR1 reads LNHDA; CDR2 reads SQIVND (reference sequence). V was trimmed by 3 bases and J by 4 bases, leaving 13 bases between them. The CDR3 DNA sequence: TGTGCCAGTAGTATTAGGCAGGGTAGTTACAATGAGCAGTTCTTC. Translation: CASSIRQGSYNEQFF. The variable domain in full, completed from reference TRBV19 and TRBJ2-1, reads DGGITQSPKYLFRKEGQNVTLSCEQNLNHDAMYWYRQDPGQGLRLIYYSQIVNDFQKGDIAEGYSVSREKKESFPLTVTSAQKNPTAFYLCASSIRQGSYNEQFFGPGTRLTVL.

This chain links TRBV5-4 with TRBJ2-2; D is possibly TRBD1 (6 bases). The V end lost 3 bases, the J end lost 5 bases, and 11 bases lay between the germline ends. CDR1 is SGHNT, CDR2 YYREEE, per germline (reference sequence). CDR3 length equals 14 residues. The chain's CDR3 is CASSSSGDTGELFF. CDR3 bases: TGTGCCAGCAGCTCGTCAGGGGATACCGGGGAGCTGTTTTTT.

This chain joins TRBV7-8 and TRBJ2-3, with 11 nucleotides matching TRBD2. In germline, CDR1 is SGHVS, CDR2 FQNEAQ. Trimming cost V 0 bases and J 2 bases; bases outside gene matches: 10. This CDR3 region has 19 residues. CDR3 residues: CASSLAVMGLAEITDTQYF. The CDR3 DNA reads TGTGCCAGCAGCTTAGCAGTAATGGGACTAGCGGAAATCACAGATACGCAGTATTTT.

The V gene is TRBV27, the J gene TRBJ1-2; TRBD1 might be the D (6 bases). V was cut by 7 bases and J by 4 bases, with 22 bases left in between. Germline V gives CDR1 MNHEY, CDR2 SMNVEV (reference sequence). CDR3 length: 16 residues. The CDR3 DNA reads as TGTGCCAGCACATCGTTCGGTGTCAGGGGTACCTATGGCTACACCTTC. Translation gives CASTSFGVRGTYGYTF.

This sequence joins TRBV13 and TRBJ2-1, with 10 bases that match TRBD1. The V and J ends lost 5 bases and 4 bases, in that order; junction bases with no gene match: 8. The CDR3 sequence is 16 residues long. CDR1 is PRHDT, CDR2 FYEKMQ, per germline (reference sequence). CDR3 coding DNA: TGTGCCAGCAGCGCCGGGACAGGGGAATTGTACAATGAGCAGTTCTTC. The encoded protein is CASSAGTGELYNEQFF. Filled out from reference TRBV13 and TRBJ2-1, the complete variable domain reads AAGVIQSPRHLIKEKRETATLKCYPIPRHDTVYWYQQGPGQDPQFLISFYEKMQSDKGSIPDRFSAQQFSDYHSELNMSSLELGDSALYFCASSAGTGELYNEQFFGPGTRLTVL.

The rearrangement links TRBV6-5 to TRBJ2-1; the match to TRBD2 covers 14 bases. The CDR3 runs 15 residues. Germline V gene sequence: CDR1 MNHEY, CDR2 SVGAGI. Unmatched junction bases numbered 3, after V lost 4 bases and J lost 7 bases. For the CDR3, the DNA is TGTGCCAGCAGTTCGACTAGCGGGGGGGCGAATGAGCAGTTCTTC. Its translation is CASSSTSGGANEQFF.

The rearrangement links TRBV27 to TRBJ2-6; possible D gene TRBD2, 6 bases. The CDR3 loop spans 16 amino acids. Germline V lookup: CDR1 MNHEY, CDR2 SMNVEV (reference sequence). The V gene lost 1 base and the J gene lost 1 base, with 8 bases spanning the gap. CDR3 region: CASSLLGGSGANVLTF. The CDR3 DNA is TGTGCCAGCAGTTTATTAGGAGGGTCTGGGGCCAACGTCCTGACTTTC.

This clone was recorded many times. The rearrangement links TRBV21-1 to TRBJ2-5; the DNA was not compared with TRBD2, the D call given in the table. TRBV21-1 is an annotated pseudogene. The CDR3 loop spans 15 amino acids. The CDR3 region is CASLGAGGGGETQYF. The CDR3 region has the DNA TGTGCCTCCTTGGGGGCGGGAGGGGGGGGAGAGACCCAGTACTTC.

The rearrangement links TRBV27 to TRBJ2-1; D is possibly TRBD2 (6 bases). Germline CDR1 is MNHEY and CDR2 is SMNVEV (reference sequence). CDR3 length: 15 amino acids. The V end was cut by 5 bases, the J end by 0 bases, with 11 bases between. CDR3 amino acids: CASSSFGSSYNEQFF. CDR3 DNA sequence: TGTGCCAGCAGTAGTTTCGGGAGCTCCTACAATGAGCAGTTCTTC.

This clone was detected once. V and J are TRBV5-6 and TRBJ2-7; the D gene is possibly TRBD2 (6 bases). The germline V and J ends were trimmed by 4 bases and 6 bases, with 23 bases remaining between them. Germline V gives CDR1 SGHDT, CDR2 YYEEEE. The CDR3 runs 16 residues. The CDR3 loop reads CASSLSWGRTGREQYF. The CDR3 DNA reads TGTGCCAGCAGCCTCTCGTGGGGGAGGACTGGTCGCGAGCAGTACTTC. Complete variable domain (other parts from reference TRBV5-6 and TRBJ2-7): DAGVTQSPTHLIKTRGQQVTLRCSPKSGHDTVSWYQQALGQGPQFIFQYYEEEERQRGNFPDRFSGHQFPNYSSELNVNALLLGDSALYLCASSLSWGRTGREQYFGPGTRLTVT.

The J gene is TRBJ1-5, the V gene TRBV7-2, with 8 bases that match TRBD1. V gave up 0 bases and J gave up 2 bases; unmatched junction bases: 9. CDR1 is SGHTA, CDR2 FQGNSA, per germline. This CDR3 is built from 18 residues. The CDR3 DNA reads as TGTGCCAGCAGCTTAGCGGTGGGGACAGGAGGTCGCAATCAGCCCCAGCATTTT. Translation: CASSLAVGTGGRNQPQHF.

J is TRBJ1-1 and V is TRBV19, with 7 bases lining up with TRBD1. The CDR3 loop spans 15 amino acids. After removal of 9 bases from V and 4 bases from J, the junction contained 14 bases not matched to a gene. Looked up from germline, CDR1 is LNHDA and CDR2 is SQIVND (reference sequence). The CDR3 region is CASTPEGASGTEAFF. The CDR3 DNA sequence: TGTGCCAGCACCCCGGAGGGGGCTAGTGGCACTGAAGCTTTCTTT.

The rearrangement joins TRBV7-8 to TRBJ2-7, with D unclear. V lost 5 bases and J 3 bases, leaving 14 bases between the germline ends. Germline CDR1 reads SGHVS; CDR2 reads FQNEAQ. The CDR3 length is 14 residues. Here the CDR3 DNA reads TGTGCCAGCAGCAAAAACCGGGTCCTCTACGAGCAGTACTTC. Translating it yields CASSKNRVLYEQYF. The complete variable domain, with remaining parts taken from reference TRBV7-8 and TRBJ2-7, reads GAGVSQSPRYKVAKRGQDVALRCDPISGHVSLFWYQQALGQGPEFLTYFQNEAQLDKSGLPSDRFFAERPEGSVSTLKIQRTQQEDSAVYLCASSKNRVLYEQYFGPGTRLTVT.

The genes are TRBV10-3 and TRBJ1-3, with unresolved D. The germline CDR1 and CDR2 sequences are ENHRY and SYGVKD. The V end lost 8 bases, the J end lost 2 bases, and 13 bases lay between the germline ends. The CDR3 is 14 amino acids. The CDR3 spells CAIGIRGTGNTIYF. CDR3 sequence (DNA): TGTGCCATCGGCATCCGAGGGACTGGAAACACCATATATTTT.

The chain is built from TRBV27 and TRBJ1-3; D might be TRBD1 (5 bases). This CDR3 spans 16 amino acids. The germline V and J ends were trimmed by 0 bases and 4 bases, with 13 bases remaining between them. Germline CDR1 MNHEY, CDR2 SMNVEV (reference sequence). DNA of the CDR3: TGTGCCAGCAGTTTATCGGGGGGTCTTCTGGGAAACACCATATATTTT. This codes for CASSLSGGLLGNTIYF.